This T cell receptor (beta chain) was recorded in a study of regulatory T cells in long-lasting Graves disease. Study-wide results and limits: Owing to a sample size that was small, accuracy may have been reduced. Persistent Graves' disease cases displayed lower TCR diversity than newly diagnosed ones. Newly diagnosed disease favored TRBV20-1 and TRBJ2-1 over persistent disease.

This clonotype was detected many times. Its antigen is unidentified. The CDR3 runs to 14 residues. Germline V gene data show CDR1 as LNHDA and CDR2 as SQIVND (reference sequence). V was clipped by 5 bases and J by 3 bases, with 13 bases between them. Library construction for TCR beta used iRepertoire HTBI primers and Arm-PCR of CDR3 regions. TCRdb recomputed calls from the multiplex PCR reads with MiXCR, one row per CDR3 protein. The sample shows hundreds of thousands of distinct CDR3 sequences, 15% to 19% of them seen only once. Noted time point: newly diagnosed GD, antithyroid drugs for less than 3 months. Extracted RNA from PBMCs served as the source of the TCR library. American Thyroid Association guidelines were used to diagnose Graves' disease.

The chain recombines TRBV19 with TRBJ1-1, with D tentatively TRBD1 (5 bases). This clonotype was obtained from a female donor with Graves disease. This specimen was peripheral blood mononuclear cells (PBMCs), taken at new diagnosis, from a patient treated with antithyroid drugs. The CDR3 nucleotides read TGTGCCAGTAGTCGACAGCACTTATACACTGAAGCTTTCTTT. It is translated as CASSRQHLYTEAFF.